This T cell receptor beta chain was recovered during a study of shared clonotypes between healthy human individuals. This clone was observed a handful of times. The CDR3 consists of 13 residues. The V and J ends lost 2 bases and 3 bases respectively, with 8 bases between them. Germline V gene sequence: CDR1 MNHNS, CDR2 SASEGT. Approximately 200 ng DNA, tens of thousands of T cell genomes, went into each sorted-subset replicate PCR. Produced via immunoSEQ multiplex PCR; TCRdb's table is partial and in-frame only. The profile shows fewer than 400,000 clones, around 74% of them singletons. The source material was memory CD4+ T cells sorted from blood. Subset in this sample: CD45RA-negative fraction. The receptor was derived from a man under 40 in good health. The chain has TRBV6-1 and TRBJ2-7; D ambiguous. Here the CDR3 reads CASSEQNGYEQYF. CDR3 in DNA: TGTGCCAGCAGTGAACAAAACGGCTACGAGCAGTACTTC.